This section outlines one T cell receptor beta chain sequence together with its context. Its cognate antigen is unknown. Looked up from germline, CDR1 is LNHDA and CDR2 is SQIVND (reference sequence). This CDR3 contains 15 residues. V lost 1 base, J lost 9 bases, and 8 bases stayed unmatched. This entry comes from a study of cytomegalovirus exposure and HLA in healthy donors. Study as a whole: Previous work identified roughly 120 million unique TCR beta sequences from approximately 190 million T cells. General observations from the study: Cytomegalovirus status was reportedly diagnosed by the classifier with high specificity and sensitivity. A later analysis, which compared TCR beta chains of equal frequency, found the HLA-associated ones more clonally expanded. Earlier analysis looked at TCR beta V segments, and most were productive about 87% or about 30% of the time.

This PCR relied on a set of 60 Vbeta primers and 13 Jbeta primers. Profiling relied on immunoSEQ multiplex PCR, and the TCRdb table lists in-frame clones only, not all of them. The sample contains 85,000 to 100,000 clones, approximately 86% of which appear only once. V usage is TRBV19 and J usage is TRBJ2-1; 8 bases fit TRBD1. This receptor was taken from a young man in good health and CMV-seropositive. Specimen: PBMCs. DNA for the CDR3: TGTGCCAGTAGTATAGCCCGGAACAGGGGGAGTGAGCAGTTCTTC. Protein sequence: CASSIARNRGSEQFF. The variable domain in full, with the rest retrieved from reference TRBV19 and TRBJ2-1, is DGGITQSPKYLFRKEGQNVTLSCEQNLNHDAMYWYRQDPGQGLRLIYYSQIVNDFQKGDIAEGYSVSREKKESFPLTVTSAQKNPTAFYLCASSIARNRGSEQFFGPGTRLTVL.